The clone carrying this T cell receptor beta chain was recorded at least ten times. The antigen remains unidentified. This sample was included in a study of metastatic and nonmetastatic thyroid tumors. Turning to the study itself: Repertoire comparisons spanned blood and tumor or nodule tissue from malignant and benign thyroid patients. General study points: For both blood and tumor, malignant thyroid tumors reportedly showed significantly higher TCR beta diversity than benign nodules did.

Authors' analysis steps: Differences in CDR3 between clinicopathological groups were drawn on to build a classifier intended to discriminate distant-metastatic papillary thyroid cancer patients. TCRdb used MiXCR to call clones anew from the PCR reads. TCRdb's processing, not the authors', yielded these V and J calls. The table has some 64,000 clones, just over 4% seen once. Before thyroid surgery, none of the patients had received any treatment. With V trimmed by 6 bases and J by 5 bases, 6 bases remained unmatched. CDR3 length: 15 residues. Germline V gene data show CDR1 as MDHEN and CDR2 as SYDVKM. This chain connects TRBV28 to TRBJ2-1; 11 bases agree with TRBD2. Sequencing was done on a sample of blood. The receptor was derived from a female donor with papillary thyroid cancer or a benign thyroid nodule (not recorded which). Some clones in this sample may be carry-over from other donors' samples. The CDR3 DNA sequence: TGTGCCAGCAGCCGACCGGGACTAGCGGACAATGAGCAGTTCTTC. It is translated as CASSRPGLADNEQFF.